One and the same sample provided the 19 T cell receptor beta chains below, sequenced in a study of cytomegalovirus exposure and HLA in healthy donors. The assay was immunoSEQ multiplex PCR, and TCRdb's table has in-frame clones only and misses some. The data hold 95,000 to 150,000 clones, with around 90% observed a single time. The sample was PBMCs. Receptors originate from a woman younger than 35 in good health and CMV-seronegative.

The rearrangement uses TRBV7-9 and TRBJ2-2, with D hard to call. CDR3 length: 13 amino acids. V gave up 0 bases and J gave up 8 bases, with 7 bases separating them. Per the germline V gene, CDR1 is SEHNR and CDR2 is FQNEAQ (reference sequence). The CDR3 region has the DNA TGTGCCAGCAGCTTAGCGATAGAAGGGGAGCTGTTTTTT. This translates into CASSLAIEGELFF.

This clone was recorded once. This chain links TRBV5-8 with TRBJ2-5, with 11 bases identical to TRBD2. CDR1 is SGHTS and CDR2 is YDEGEE in the germline V gene. CDR3 length: 20 amino acids. Losses at the gene ends were 3 bases for V and 3 bases for J; bases not matched to a gene: 19. CDR3 residues: CASSSFRDRLRLAGKETQYF. The CDR3, as DNA: TGTGCCAGCAGCTCTTTCCGGGACAGACTACGACTAGCGGGAAAAGAGACCCAGTACTTC.

The genes are TRBV6-1 and TRBJ1-1; TRBD1 matches at 9 bases. Germline trimming cut 7 bases from V and 5 bases from J; bases unmatched to any gene: 8. The CDR3 sequence is 14 residues long. Germline V gene data show CDR1 as MNHNS and CDR2 as SASEGT. As DNA, the CDR3 is TGTGCCAGCACCGAGGGACAGGGAGGGACTGAAGCTTTCTTT. Encoded protein: CASTEGQGGTEAFF.

The CDR3 loop is CASSLFEGSYEQYF. CDR3 DNA sequence: TGTGCCAGCAGCTTATTCGAGGGCTCCTACGAGCAGTACTTC. This chain uses TRBV7-9 with TRBJ2-7, with D maybe TRBD2 (5 bases). Trimming took 2 bases from V and 0 from J, leaving 8 bases between them. This CDR3 spans 14 amino acids. The germline CDR1 and CDR2 sequences are SEHNR and FQNEAQ (reference sequence).

A few counts support this clone. One end of the junction does not line up with germline, which may come from a read error. The chain carries TRBV19 and TRBJ2-1; TRBD2 agrees at 7 bases. In germline, CDR1 is LNHDA, CDR2 SQIVND (reference sequence). The CDR3 has 13 amino acids. The chain's CDR3 is CASSIKAGIFPLF. The CDR3 region has the DNA TGTGCCAGTAGTATCAAAGCGGGAATTTTCCCGCTCTTC.

This clone showed up just once. The J gene is TRBJ2-2, the V gene TRBV5-1, with D uncertain. Germline V lookup: CDR1 SGHRS, CDR2 YFSETQ. This CDR3 has 15 amino acids. The V and J ends lost 6 bases and 5 bases respectively, with 17 bases between them. The CDR3 region has the DNA TGCGCCAGCAACCGAAGCACCGAACAGACCGGGGAGCTGTTTTTT. This translates into CASNRSTEQTGELFF. Looking up the rest from reference TRBV5-1 and TRBJ2-2 gives the full variable domain: KAGVTQTPRYLIKTRGQQVTLSCSPISGHRSVSWYQQTPGQGLQFLFEYFSETQRNKGNFPGRFSGRQFSNSRSEMNVSTLELGDSALYLCASNRSTEQTGELFFGEGSRLTVL.

V is TRBV5-1 and J is TRBJ1-1; unclear D gene. The CDR3 has 13 amino acids. Germline assignment: CDR1 SGHRS and CDR2 YFSETQ. V lost 2 bases and J 5 bases, leaving 10 bases between the germline ends. The CDR3 region has the DNA TGCGCCAGCAGCTTCAACAGTTTAACTGAAGCTTTCTTT. This sequence encodes CASSFNSLTEAFF.

The chain uses TRBV6-5 and TRBJ2-3; unclear D gene. Trimming pared 6 bases from V and 3 bases from J, leaving 7 bases between. This CDR3 is built from 12 residues. Germline loops: CDR1 MNHEY, CDR2 SVGAGI. The CDR3 loop is CASRTLTDTQYF. CDR3 DNA sequence: TGTGCCAGCAGGACTTTGACAGATACGCAGTATTTT.

The V gene is TRBV11-2, the J gene TRBJ2-5; D may be TRBD2 (6 bases). The CDR3 consists of 17 residues. Deletions cut 5 bases from V and 5 bases from J, with 24 bases between. In germline, CDR1 is SGHAT, CDR2 FQNNGV. In DNA form, the CDR3 reads TGTGCCAGCAGCCCCCGGAGGGATATGAGGTTTGGGGAGACCCAGTACTTC. It codes for CASSPRRDMRFGETQYF.

The chain links TRBV19 to TRBJ1-1; tentatively, D is TRBD1 (6 bases). CDR1 and CDR2 (germline): LNHDA, SQIVND (reference sequence). This CDR3 is built from 16 residues. The germline V and J ends were trimmed by 7 bases and 3 bases, with 21 bases remaining between them. CDR3 in amino acids: CASNPQGRVTYTEAFF. The CDR3 DNA is TGTGCCAGTAATCCACAGGGTCGGGTAACGTACACTGAAGCTTTCTTT.

The rearrangement joins TRBV11-3 to TRBJ1-2; no definite D call. There are 13 residues in the CDR3. Germline CDR1 SGHNT, CDR2 YENEEA. V gave up 1 base and J gave up 0 bases, with 3 bases separating them. The CDR3 region is CASSLGANYGYTF. The CDR3 coding sequence is TGTGCCAGCAGCTTAGGAGCTAACTATGGCTACACCTTC.

The V gene is TRBV5-4, the J gene TRBJ1-2; the D gene is possibly TRBD1 (5 bases). V was clipped by 0 bases and J by 2 bases, with 11 bases between them. Germline V lookup: CDR1 SGHNT, CDR2 YYREEE (reference sequence). The CDR3 spans 15 residues. CDR3 residues: CASSLVGGSNYGYTF. CDR3 nucleotides: TGTGCCAGCAGCTTGGTGGGGGGTTCAAACTATGGCTACACCTTC.

V and J are TRBV19 and TRBJ1-2; tentatively, D is TRBD1 (5 bases). This CDR3 spans 18 amino acids. Trimming left V 1 base short and J 8 bases short, with 26 bases between. Germline V gives CDR1 LNHDA, CDR2 SQIVND (reference sequence). CDR3 in DNA: TGTGCCAGTAGTATAGCCGAGGACGTGGGGCCTCGGTGGGAAGGCTACACCTTC. This codes for CASSIAEDVGPRWEGYTF.

This clone was counted a single time. The V and J genes are TRBV18 and TRBJ2-3; 8 bases match TRBD2. The CDR3 loop spans 11 amino acids. CDR1 is KGHSH and CDR2 is LQKENI in the germline V gene. With V trimmed by 8 bases and J by 5 bases, 0 bases remained unmatched. This CDR3 is CASRGGDTQYF. Written as DNA, the CDR3 is TGTGCCAGCCGGGGGGGAGATACGCAGTATTTT.

This clone came up once. The J gene is TRBJ2-5, the V gene TRBV10-3, with TRBD2 as a possible D gene (6 bases). CDR3 length: 13 amino acids. Germline lookup yields CDR1 ENHRY and CDR2 SYGVKD. Trimming left V 10 bases short and J 4 bases short, with 16 bases between. This CDR3 is CATTGGTLETQYF. CDR3 DNA sequence: TGTGCCACAACCGGGGGTACGTTAGAGACCCAGTACTTC.

This clone was recorded once. This chain joins TRBV19 and TRBJ1-1, with TRBD1 identical over 8 bases. CDR1 and CDR2 from the germline V gene are LNHDA and SQIVND (reference sequence). The ends lost 9 bases at V and 0 bases at J; junction bases unmatched: 3. The CDR3 is made up of 13 amino acids. This CDR3 reads CASRTGMNTEAFF. CDR3 nucleotide sequence: TGTGCCAGCCGGACAGGGATGAACACTGAAGCTTTCTTT.

This chain links TRBV10-1 with TRBJ2-1; 8 bases are shared with TRBD1. Germline V gene sequence: CDR1 WNHNN, CDR2 SYGVQD (reference sequence). With 3 bases clipped from V and 7 bases from J, the junction kept 11 bases outside the gene matches. The CDR3 has 16 amino acids. The CDR3 protein is CASSDFGQGKRNEQFF. CDR3 nucleotide sequence: TGCGCCAGCAGTGATTTTGGACAGGGAAAGAGGAATGAGCAGTTCTTC.

The chain combines TRBV5-5 with TRBJ1-5; 8 bases match TRBD1. The V gene end was trimmed by 3 bases and the J gene end by 2 bases; junction bases not matched to a gene: 7. CDR1 SGHKS and CDR2 YYEKEE come from the germline V gene (reference sequence). There are 16 residues in the CDR3. The CDR3 DNA reads TGTGCCAGCAGCTACGGACAGGGCAGTGGCAATCAGCCCCAGCATTTT. It specifies CASSYGQGSGNQPQHF.

J is TRBJ1-2 and V is TRBV5-6; a possible D gene is TRBD1 (5 bases). Trimming left V 0 bases short and J 0 bases short, with 6 bases between. The CDR3 has 14 amino acids. The V gene's germline CDR1 is SGHDT and CDR2 YYEEEE. Here the CDR3 DNA reads TGTGCCAGCAGCTTGGGGGACTCTAACTATGGCTACACCTTC. Residues: CASSLGDSNYGYTF. The variable domain in full, with the rest retrieved from reference TRBV5-6 and TRBJ1-2, is DAGVTQSPTHLIKTRGQQVTLRCSPKSGHDTVSWYQQALGQGPQFIFQYYEEEERQRGNFPDRFSGHQFPNYSSELNVNALLLGDSALYLCASSLGDSNYGYTFGSGTRLTVV.